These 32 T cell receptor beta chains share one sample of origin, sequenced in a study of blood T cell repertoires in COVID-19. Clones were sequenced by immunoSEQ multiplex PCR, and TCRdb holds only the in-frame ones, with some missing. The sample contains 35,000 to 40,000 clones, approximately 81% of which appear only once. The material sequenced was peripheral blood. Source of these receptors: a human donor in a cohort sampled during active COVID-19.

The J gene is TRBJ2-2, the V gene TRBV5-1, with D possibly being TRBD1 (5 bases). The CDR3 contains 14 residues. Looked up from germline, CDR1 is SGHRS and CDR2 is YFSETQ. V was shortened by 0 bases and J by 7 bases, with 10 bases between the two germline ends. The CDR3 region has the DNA TGCGCCAGCAGCTTGGAAGGGGTGGTCGGGGAGCTGTTTTTT. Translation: CASSLEGVVGELFF.

CDR3 sequence: CASSGQGGTEAFF. The CDR3 DNA sequence: TGCGCCAGCAGTGGACAGGGGGGCACTGAAGCTTTCTTT. The rearrangement joins TRBV10-2 to TRBJ1-1, with 9 bases lining up with TRBD1. Germline V gene lookup returns CDR1 WSHSY and CDR2 SAAADI. The CDR3 loop spans 13 amino acids. V was clipped by 4 bases and J by 4 bases; unmatched bases: 1.

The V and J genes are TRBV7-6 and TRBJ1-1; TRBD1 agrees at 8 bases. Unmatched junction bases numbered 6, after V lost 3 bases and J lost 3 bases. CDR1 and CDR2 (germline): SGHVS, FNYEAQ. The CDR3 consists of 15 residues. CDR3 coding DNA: TGTGCCAGCAGCTTCAGGACAGGGAAGGACACTGAAGCTTTCTTT. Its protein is CASSFRTGKDTEAFF.

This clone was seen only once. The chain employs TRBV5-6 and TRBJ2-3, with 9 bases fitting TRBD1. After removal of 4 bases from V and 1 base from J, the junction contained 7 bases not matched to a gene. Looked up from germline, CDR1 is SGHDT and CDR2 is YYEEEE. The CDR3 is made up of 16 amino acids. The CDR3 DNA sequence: TGTGCCAGCAGCGCTCTGGGACAGGGCGGCACAGATACGCAGTATTTT. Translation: CASSALGQGGTDTQYF.

CDR3 protein: CASSPPSGMYEQFF. The DNA for the CDR3 is TGTGCCAGCTCACCACCGTCAGGGATGTATGAGCAGTTCTTC. This chain uses TRBV18 with TRBJ2-1; maybe TRBD1 (5 bases). V lost 0 bases and J 8 bases, leaving 11 bases between the germline ends. Looked up from germline, CDR1 is KGHSH and CDR2 is LQKENI. The length of the CDR3 is 14 residues.

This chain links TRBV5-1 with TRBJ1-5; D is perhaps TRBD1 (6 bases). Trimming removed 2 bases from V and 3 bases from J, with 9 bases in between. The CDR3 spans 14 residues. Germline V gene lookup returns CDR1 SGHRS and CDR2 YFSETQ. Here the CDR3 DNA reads TGCGCCAGCAGCTTAACAGGGTTCAATCAGCCCCAGCATTTT. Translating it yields CASSLTGFNQPQHF.

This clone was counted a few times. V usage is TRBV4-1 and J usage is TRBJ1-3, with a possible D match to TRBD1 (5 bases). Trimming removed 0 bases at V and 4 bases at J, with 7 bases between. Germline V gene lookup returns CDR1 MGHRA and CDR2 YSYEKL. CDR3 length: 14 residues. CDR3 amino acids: CASSQDQGGNTIYF. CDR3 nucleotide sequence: TGCGCCAGCAGCCAAGATCAGGGCGGAAACACCATATATTTT.

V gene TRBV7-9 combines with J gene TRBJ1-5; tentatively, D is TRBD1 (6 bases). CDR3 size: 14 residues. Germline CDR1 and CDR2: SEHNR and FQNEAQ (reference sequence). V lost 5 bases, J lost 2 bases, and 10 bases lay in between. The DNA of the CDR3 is TGTGCCAGCAGCCAGGACAGTGGCAATCAGCCCCAGCATTTT. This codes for CASSQDSGNQPQHF.

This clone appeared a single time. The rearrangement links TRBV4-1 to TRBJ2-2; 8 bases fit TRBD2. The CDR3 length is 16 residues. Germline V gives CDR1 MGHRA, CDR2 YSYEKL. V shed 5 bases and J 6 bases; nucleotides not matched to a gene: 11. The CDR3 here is CASSLGRQRGSGELFF. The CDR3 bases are TGCGCCAGCAGCTTAGGTCGCCAGCGGGGGTCCGGGGAGCTGTTTTTT.

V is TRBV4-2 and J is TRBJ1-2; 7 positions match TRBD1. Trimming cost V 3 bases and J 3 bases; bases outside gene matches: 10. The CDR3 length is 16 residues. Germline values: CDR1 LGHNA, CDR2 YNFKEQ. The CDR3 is CASSQTGTEGDYGYTF. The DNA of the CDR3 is TGTGCCAGCAGCCAGACCGGGACAGAAGGTGACTATGGCTACACCTTC.

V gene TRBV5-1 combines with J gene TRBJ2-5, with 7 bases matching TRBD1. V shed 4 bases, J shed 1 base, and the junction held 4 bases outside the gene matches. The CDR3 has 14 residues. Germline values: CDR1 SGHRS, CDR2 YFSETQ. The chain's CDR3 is CASSPGTAQETQYF. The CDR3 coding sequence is TGCGCCAGCAGCCCAGGGACAGCCCAAGAGACCCAGTACTTC.

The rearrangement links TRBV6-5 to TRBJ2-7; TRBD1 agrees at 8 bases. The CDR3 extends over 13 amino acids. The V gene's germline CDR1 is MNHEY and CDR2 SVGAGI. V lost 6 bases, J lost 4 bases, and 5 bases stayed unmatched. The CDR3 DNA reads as TGTGCCAGCAGGTCAGGGGGCAAGTACGAGCAGTACTTC. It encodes CASRSGGKYEQYF.

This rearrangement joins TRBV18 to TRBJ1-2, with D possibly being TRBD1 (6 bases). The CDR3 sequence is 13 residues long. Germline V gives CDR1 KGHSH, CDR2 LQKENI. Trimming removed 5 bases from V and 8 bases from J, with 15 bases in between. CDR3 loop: CASSSGHEGGYTF. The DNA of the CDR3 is TGTGCCAGCTCATCGGGACACGAGGGCGGCTACACCTTC.

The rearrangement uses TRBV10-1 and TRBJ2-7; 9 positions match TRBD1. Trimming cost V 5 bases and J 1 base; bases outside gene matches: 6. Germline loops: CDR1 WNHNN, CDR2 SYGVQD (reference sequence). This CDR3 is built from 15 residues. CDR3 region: CASSSGQGKSYEQYF. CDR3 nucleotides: TGCGCCAGCAGTTCAGGACAGGGGAAATCCTACGAGCAGTACTTC.

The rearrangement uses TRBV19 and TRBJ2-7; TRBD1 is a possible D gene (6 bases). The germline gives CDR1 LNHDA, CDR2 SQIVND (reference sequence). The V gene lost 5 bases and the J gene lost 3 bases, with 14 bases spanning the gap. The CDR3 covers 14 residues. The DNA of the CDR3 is TGTGCCAGTAGTGTGACAGGCGATCACTACGAGCAGTACTTC. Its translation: CASSVTGDHYEQYF.

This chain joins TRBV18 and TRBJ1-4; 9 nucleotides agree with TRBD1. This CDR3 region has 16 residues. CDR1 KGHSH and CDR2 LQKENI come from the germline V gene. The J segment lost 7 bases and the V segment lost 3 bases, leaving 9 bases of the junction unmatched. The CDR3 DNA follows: TGTGCCAGCTCACCCCCGCGAACAGGGGGCGGTGAAAAACTGTTTTTT. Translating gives CASSPPRTGGGEKLFF.

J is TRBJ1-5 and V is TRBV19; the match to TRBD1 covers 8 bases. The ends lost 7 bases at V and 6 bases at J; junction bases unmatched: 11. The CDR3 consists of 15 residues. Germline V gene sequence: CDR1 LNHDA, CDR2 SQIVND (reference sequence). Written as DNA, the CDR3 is TGTGCCAGTATAGGGCGTCAGGGGGCTAGTCAGCCCCAGCATTTT. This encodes CASIGRQGASQPQHF.

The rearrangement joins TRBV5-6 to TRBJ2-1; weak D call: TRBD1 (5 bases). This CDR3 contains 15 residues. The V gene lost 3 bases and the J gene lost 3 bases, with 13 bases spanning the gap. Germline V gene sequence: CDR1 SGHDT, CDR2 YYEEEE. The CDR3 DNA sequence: TGTGCCAGCAGCTCGACAGACATGATCTACAATGAGCAGTTCTTC. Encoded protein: CASSSTDMIYNEQFF.

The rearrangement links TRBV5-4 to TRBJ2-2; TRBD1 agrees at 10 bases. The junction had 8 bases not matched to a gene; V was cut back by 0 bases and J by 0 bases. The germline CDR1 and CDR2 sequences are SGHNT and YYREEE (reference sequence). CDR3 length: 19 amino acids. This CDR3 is CASSLGRDRGYANTGELFF. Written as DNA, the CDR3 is TGTGCCAGCAGCTTGGGCCGGGACAGGGGATACGCGAACACCGGGGAGCTGTTTTTT. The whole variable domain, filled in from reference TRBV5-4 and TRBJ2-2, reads ETGVTQSPTHLIKTRGQQVTLRCSSQSGHNTVSWYQQALGQGPQFIFQYYREEENGRGNFPPRFSGLQFPNYSSELNVNALELDDSALYLCASSLGRDRGYANTGELFFGEGSRLTVL.

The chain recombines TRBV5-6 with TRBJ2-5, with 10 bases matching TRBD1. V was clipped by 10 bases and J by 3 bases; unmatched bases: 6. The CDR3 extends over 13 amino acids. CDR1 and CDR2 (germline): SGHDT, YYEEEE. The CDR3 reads CAGDRGLEETQYF. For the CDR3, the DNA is TGTGCCGGCGACAGGGGGCTCGAAGAGACCCAGTACTTC.

The CDR3 region has the DNA TGTGCCAGCAGCCCCGGGGGGTACCAAGAGACCCAGTACTTC. Translation: CASSPGGYQETQYF. The chain uses TRBV7-3 and TRBJ2-5; TRBD2 matches 7 bases. The germline CDR1 and CDR2 sequences are SGHTA and FQGTGA. V shed 5 bases and J 0 bases; nucleotides not matched to a gene: 3. The CDR3 consists of 14 residues.

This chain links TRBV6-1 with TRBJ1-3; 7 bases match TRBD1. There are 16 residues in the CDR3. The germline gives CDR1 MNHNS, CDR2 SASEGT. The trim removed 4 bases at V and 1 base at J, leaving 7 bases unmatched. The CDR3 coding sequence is TGTGCCAGCAGTGCTTGGGACAGCGAATCTGGAAACACCATATATTTT. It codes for CASSAWDSESGNTIYF.

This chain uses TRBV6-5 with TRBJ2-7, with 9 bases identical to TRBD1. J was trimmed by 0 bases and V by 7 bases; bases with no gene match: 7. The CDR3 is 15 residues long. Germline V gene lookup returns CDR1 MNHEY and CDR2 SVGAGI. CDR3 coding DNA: TGTGCCAGCACCCCTGGGACAGGGAGCTCCTACGAGCAGTACTTC. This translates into CASTPGTGSSYEQYF.

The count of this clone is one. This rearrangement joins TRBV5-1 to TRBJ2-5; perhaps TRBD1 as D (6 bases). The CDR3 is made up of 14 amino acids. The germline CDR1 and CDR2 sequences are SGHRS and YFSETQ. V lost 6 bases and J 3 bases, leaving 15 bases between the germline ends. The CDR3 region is CASTGGRGEETQYF. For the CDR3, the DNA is TGCGCCAGCACCGGAGGCAGGGGCGAAGAGACCCAGTACTTC.

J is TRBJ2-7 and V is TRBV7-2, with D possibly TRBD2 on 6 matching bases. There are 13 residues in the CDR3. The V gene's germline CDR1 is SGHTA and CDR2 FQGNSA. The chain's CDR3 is CAEGGVDSYEQYF. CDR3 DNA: TGTGCAGAAGGCGGGGTTGACTCCTACGAGCAGTACTTC.

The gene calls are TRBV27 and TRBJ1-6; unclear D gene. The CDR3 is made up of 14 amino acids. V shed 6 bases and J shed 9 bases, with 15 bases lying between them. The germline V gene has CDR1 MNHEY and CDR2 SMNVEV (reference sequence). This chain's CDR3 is CASSPSINGSPLHF. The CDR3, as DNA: TGTGCCAGCAGCCCCTCGATAAACGGTTCACCCCTCCACTTT.

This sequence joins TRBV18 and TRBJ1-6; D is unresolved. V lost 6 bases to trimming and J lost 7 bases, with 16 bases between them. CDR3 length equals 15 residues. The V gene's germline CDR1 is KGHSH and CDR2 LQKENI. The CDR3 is CASSRGEVSNSPLHF. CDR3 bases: TGTGCCAGCTCCCGAGGCGAGGTTTCGAATTCACCCCTCCACTTT.

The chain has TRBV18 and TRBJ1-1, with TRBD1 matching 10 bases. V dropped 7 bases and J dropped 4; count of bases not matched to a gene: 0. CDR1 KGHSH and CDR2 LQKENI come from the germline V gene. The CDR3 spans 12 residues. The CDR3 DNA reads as TGTGCCAGCTGGACAGGGGGCACTGAAGCTTTCTTT. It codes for CASWTGGTEAFF.

The CDR3: CASSSGLAGAATDTQYF. The DNA of the CDR3 is TGCGCCAGCAGCTCGGGACTAGCGGGGGCCGCCACAGATACGCAGTATTTT. The V gene is TRBV5-1, the J gene TRBJ2-3; 14 nucleotides match TRBD2. Germline trimming cut 3 bases from V and 2 bases from J; bases unmatched to any gene: 5. The length of the CDR3 is 17 residues. Germline V gene sequence: CDR1 SGHRS, CDR2 YFSETQ.

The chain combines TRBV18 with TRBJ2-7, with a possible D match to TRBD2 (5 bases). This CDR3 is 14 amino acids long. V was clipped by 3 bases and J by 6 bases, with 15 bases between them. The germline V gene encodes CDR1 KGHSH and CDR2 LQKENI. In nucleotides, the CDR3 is TGTGCCAGCTCACCCGAGCGGTCCGGTGTCGAGCAGTACTTC. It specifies CASSPERSGVEQYF.

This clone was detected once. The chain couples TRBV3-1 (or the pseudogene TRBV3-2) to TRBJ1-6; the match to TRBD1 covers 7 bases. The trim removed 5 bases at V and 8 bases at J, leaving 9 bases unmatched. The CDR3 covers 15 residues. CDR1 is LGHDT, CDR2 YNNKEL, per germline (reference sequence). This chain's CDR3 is CASSGTAGVDSPLHF. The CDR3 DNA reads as TGTGCCAGCAGCGGGACAGCCGGGGTTGATTCACCCCTCCACTTT.

CDR3 DNA sequence: TGTGCCAGCAGCCAACCGACAGCCACAGATACGCAGTATTTT. This gives the protein CASSQPTATDTQYF. V is TRBV7-2 and J is TRBJ2-3; tentative D call: TRBD1 (5 bases). Trimming took 5 bases from V and 2 from J, leaving 11 bases between them. Per germline, CDR1 SGHTA and CDR2 FQGNSA. The CDR3 runs 14 residues.